The T cell receptor (beta chain) under discussion was sequenced for a study of T cells expressing NK-cell markers. Study information: CD3+CD56+NKG2C+, CD3+CD56+NKG2C- and CD3+CD56-NKG2C+ T cells, once sorted, supplied the TCR beta repertoires. Overall study findings and caveats: NKG2C+ dominant clonotypes from about 6 donors made up roughly 1.0-7.0% of CD8+ T cells. Several of the donors also had these clonotypes leading their CD3+CD56-NKG2C+ fraction.

For TCR beta, cDNA was produced by 5'RACE template switching with UMIs. TCRdb derives one entry per CDR3 protein from the 5' RACE reads, leaving out DNA. Its table records hundreds of thousands of distinct CDR3 sequences. As regards this clonotype: Its antigen is not identified.

The CDR3 is made up of 13 amino acids. Germline loops: CDR1 ENHRY, CDR2 SYGVKD. This receptor was obtained from a woman aged 18 to 69 in good health. Material: blood T cells: a sorted CD56 or NKG2C T cell subset, CD4+ or CD8+ T cells, or bulk PBMC T cells (not recorded which). The V and J genes are TRBV10-3 and TRBJ2-7. CDR3 protein: CAISDSETYEQYF.